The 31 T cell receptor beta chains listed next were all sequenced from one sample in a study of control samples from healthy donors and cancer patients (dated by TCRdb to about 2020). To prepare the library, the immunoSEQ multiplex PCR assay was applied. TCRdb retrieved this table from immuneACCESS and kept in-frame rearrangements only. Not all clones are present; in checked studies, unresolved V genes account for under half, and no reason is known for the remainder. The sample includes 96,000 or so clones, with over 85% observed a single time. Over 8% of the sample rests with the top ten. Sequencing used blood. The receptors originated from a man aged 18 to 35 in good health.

The CDR3 is CASGPGGEKLFF. The CDR3 DNA is TGTGCCAGCGGACCGGGGGGTGAAAAACTGTTTTTT. The genes are TRBV6-5 and TRBJ1-4; weak D call: TRBD1 (5 bases). Trimming left V 8 bases short and J 7 bases short, with 11 bases between. This CDR3 is 12 amino acids long. Germline assignment: CDR1 MNHEY and CDR2 SVGAGI.

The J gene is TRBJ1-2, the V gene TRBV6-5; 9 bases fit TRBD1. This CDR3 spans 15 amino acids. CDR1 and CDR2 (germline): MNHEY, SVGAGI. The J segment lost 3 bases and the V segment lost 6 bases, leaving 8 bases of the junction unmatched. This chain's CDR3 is CASRGTRDRDYGYTF. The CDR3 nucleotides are TGTGCCAGCAGGGGAACTCGGGACAGGGACTATGGCTACACCTTC.

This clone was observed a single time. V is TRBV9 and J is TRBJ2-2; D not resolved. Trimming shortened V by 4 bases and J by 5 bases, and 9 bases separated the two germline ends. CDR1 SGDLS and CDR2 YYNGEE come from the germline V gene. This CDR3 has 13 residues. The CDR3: CASSPSVTGELFF. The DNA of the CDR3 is TGTGCCAGCAGCCCATCCGTGACCGGGGAGCTGTTTTTT.

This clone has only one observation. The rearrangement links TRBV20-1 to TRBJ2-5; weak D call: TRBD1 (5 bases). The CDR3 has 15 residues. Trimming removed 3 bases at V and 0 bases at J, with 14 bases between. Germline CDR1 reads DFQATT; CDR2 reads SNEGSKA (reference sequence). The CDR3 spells CSASPRESYQETQYF. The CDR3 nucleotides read TGCAGTGCTAGTCCCAGGGAATCGTACCAAGAGACCCAGTACTTC.

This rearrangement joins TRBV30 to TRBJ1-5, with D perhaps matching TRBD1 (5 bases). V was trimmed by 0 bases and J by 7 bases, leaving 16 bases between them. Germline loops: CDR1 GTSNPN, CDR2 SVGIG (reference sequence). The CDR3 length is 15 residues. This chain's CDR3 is CAWSVPGQRIQPQHF. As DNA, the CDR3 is TGTGCCTGGAGTGTACCGGGGCAGAGGATCCAGCCCCAGCATTTT.

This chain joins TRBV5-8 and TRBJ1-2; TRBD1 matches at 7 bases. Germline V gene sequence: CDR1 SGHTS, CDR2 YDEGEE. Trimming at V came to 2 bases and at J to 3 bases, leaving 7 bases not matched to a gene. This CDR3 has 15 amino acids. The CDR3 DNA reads TGTGCCAGCAGCTTAAATCACAGGGGTGACTATGGCTACACCTTC. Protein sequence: CASSLNHRGDYGYTF. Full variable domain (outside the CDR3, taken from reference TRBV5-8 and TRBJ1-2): EAGVTQSPTHLIKTRGQQATLRCSPISGHTSVYWYQQALGLGLQFLLWYDEGEERNRGNFPPRFSGRQFPNYSSELNVNALELEDSALYLCASSLNHRGDYGYTFGSGTRLTVV.

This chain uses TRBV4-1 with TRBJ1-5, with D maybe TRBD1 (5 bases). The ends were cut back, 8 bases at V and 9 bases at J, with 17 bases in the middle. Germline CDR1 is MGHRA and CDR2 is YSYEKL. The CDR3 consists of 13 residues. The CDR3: CASGHGPVVPQHF. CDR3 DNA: TGCGCCAGCGGACATGGGCCGGTTGTGCCCCAGCATTTT.

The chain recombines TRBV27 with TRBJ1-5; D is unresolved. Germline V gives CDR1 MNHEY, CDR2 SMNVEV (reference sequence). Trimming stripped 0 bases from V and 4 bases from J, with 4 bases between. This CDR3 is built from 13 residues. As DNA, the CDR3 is TGTGCCAGCAGTTTATCATTGAATCAGCCCCAGCATTTT. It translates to CASSLSLNQPQHF.

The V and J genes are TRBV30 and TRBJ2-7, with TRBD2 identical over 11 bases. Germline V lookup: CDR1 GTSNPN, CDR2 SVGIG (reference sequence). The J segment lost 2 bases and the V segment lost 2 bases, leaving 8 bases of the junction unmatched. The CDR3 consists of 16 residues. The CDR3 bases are TGTGCCTGGAGTACAGGACTAGCGGGTCCCACCTACGAGCAGTACTTC. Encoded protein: CAWSTGLAGPTYEQYF.

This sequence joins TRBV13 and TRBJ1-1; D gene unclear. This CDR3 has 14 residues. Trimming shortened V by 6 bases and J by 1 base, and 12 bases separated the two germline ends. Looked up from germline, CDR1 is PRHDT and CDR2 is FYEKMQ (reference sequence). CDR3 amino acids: CASSLPSENTEAFF. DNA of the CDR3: TGTGCCAGCAGTTTACCCTCGGAGAACACTGAAGCTTTCTTT.

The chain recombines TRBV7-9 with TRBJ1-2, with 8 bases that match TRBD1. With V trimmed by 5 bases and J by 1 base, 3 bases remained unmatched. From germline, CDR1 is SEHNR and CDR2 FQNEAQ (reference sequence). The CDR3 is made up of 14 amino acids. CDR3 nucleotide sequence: TGTGCCAGCAGCCCAGGACAGGGTAACTATGGCTACACCTTC. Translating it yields CASSPGQGNYGYTF.

The DNA for the CDR3 is TGTGCCAGCAGCTTCGGGAACTTTAATTCACCCCTCCACTTT. Protein: CASSFGNFNSPLHF. The rearrangement links TRBV7-2 to TRBJ1-6, with D uncertain. V lost 3 bases, J lost 6 bases, and 9 bases lay in between. The CDR3 spans 14 residues. Germline CDR1 is SGHTA and CDR2 is FQGNSA.

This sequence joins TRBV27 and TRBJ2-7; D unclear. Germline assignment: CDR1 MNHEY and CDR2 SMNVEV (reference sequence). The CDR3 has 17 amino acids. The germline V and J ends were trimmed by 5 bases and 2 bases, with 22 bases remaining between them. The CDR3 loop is CASSPGTGWTVAYEQYF. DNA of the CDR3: TGTGCCAGCAGTCCCGGTACCGGTTGGACGGTGGCCTACGAGCAGTACTTC.

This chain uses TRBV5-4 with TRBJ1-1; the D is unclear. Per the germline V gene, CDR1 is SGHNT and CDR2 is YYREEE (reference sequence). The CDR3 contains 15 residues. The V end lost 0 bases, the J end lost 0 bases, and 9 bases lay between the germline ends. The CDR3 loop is CASSLVGGLNTEAFF. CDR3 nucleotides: TGTGCCAGCAGCTTGGTAGGTGGGTTGAACACTGAAGCTTTCTTT.

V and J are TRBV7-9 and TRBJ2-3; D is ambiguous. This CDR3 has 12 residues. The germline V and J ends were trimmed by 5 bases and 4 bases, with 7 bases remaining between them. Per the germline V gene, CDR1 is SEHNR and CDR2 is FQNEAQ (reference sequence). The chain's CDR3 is CASSIKADTQYF. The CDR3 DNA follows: TGTGCCAGCAGCATCAAAGCAGATACGCAGTATTTT.

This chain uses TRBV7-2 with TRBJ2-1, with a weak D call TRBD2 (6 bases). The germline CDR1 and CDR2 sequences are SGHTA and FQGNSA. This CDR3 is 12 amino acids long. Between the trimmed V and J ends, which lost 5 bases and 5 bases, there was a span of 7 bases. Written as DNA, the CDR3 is TGTGCCAGCAGCCGACTAGACAATGAGCAGTTCTTC. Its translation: CASSRLDNEQFF.

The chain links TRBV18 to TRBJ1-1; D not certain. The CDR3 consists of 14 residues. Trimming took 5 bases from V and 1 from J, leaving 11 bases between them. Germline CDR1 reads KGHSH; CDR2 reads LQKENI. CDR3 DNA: TGTGCCAGCTCATTTCAAACAAGGAACACTGAAGCTTTCTTT. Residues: CASSFQTRNTEAFF.

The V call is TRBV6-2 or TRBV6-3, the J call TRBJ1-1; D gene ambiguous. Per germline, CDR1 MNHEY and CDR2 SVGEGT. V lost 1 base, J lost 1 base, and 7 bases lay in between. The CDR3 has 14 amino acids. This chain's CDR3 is CASSYYGENTEAFF. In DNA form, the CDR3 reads TGTGCCAGCAGTTACTATGGGGAGAACACTGAAGCTTTCTTT.

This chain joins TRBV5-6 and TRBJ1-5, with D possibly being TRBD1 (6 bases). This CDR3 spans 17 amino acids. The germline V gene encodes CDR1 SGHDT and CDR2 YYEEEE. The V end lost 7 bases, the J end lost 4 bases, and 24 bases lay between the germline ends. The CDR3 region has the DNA TGTGCCAGCTTCAATCGGTTCGACAGGAACGATAATCAGCCCCAGCATTTT. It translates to CASFNRFDRNDNQPQHF.

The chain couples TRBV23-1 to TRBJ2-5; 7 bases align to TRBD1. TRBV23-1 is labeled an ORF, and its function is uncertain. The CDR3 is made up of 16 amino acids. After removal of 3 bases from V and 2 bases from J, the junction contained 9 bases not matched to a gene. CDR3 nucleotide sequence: TGCGCCAGCAGTCACCCACAGACAGGGCAACAAGAGACCCAGTACTTC. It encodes CASSHPQTGQQETQYF.

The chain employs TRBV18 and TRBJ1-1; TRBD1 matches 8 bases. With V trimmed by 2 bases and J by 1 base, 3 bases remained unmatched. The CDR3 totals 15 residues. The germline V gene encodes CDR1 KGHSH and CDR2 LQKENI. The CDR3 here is CASSPRGQANTEAFF. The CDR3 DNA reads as TGTGCCAGCTCACCAAGGGGACAGGCGAACACTGAAGCTTTCTTT.

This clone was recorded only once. The DNA for the CDR3 is TGTGCCAGCAGTTTAATGTCGTGGAACACTGAAGCTTTCTTT. Amino acids: CASSLMSWNTEAFF. This sequence joins TRBV27 and TRBJ1-1; D gene uncertain. CDR1 is MNHEY and CDR2 is SMNVEV in the germline V gene (reference sequence). V gave up 2 bases and J gave up 1 base, with 8 bases separating them. The CDR3 contains 14 residues.

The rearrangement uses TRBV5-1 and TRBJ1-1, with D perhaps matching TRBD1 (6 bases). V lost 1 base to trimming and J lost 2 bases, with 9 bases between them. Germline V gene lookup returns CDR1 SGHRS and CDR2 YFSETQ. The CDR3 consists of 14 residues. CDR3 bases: TGCGCCAGCAGCTTGCAACAGGGAAACACTGAAGCTTTCTTT. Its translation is CASSLQQGNTEAFF.

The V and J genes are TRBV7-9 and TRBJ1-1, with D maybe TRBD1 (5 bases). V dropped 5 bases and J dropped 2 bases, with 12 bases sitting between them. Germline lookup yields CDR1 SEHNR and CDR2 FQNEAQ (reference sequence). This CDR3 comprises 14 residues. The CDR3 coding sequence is TGTGCCAGCAGCCTACAGGCGACTAACACTGAAGCTTTCTTT. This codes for CASSLQATNTEAFF.

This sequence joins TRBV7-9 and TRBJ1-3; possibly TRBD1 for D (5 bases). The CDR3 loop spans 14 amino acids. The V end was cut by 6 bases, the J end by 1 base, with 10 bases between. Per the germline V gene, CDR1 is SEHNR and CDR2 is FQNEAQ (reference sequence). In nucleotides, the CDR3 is TGTGCCAGCAGACCAGGGATATCTGGAAACACCATATATTTT. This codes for CASRPGISGNTIYF.

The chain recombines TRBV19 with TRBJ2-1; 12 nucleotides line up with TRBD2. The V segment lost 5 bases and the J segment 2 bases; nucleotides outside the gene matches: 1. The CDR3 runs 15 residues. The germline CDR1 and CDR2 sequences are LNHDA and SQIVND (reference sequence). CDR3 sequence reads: CASSRTSGAYNEQFF. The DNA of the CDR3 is TGTGCCAGTAGTCGGACTAGCGGGGCCTACAATGAGCAGTTCTTC.

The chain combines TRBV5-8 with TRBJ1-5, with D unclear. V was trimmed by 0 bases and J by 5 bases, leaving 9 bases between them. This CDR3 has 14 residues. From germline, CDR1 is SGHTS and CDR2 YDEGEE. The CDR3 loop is CASSLDPQDQPQHF. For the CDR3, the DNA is TGTGCCAGCAGCTTGGATCCCCAAGATCAGCCCCAGCATTTT.

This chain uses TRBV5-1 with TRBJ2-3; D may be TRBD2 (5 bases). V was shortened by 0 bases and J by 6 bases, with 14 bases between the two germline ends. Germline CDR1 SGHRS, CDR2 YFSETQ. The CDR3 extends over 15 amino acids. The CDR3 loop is CASSLGTLGGDTQYF. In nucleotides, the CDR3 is TGCGCCAGCAGCTTGGGGACCCTTGGCGGGGATACGCAGTATTTT.

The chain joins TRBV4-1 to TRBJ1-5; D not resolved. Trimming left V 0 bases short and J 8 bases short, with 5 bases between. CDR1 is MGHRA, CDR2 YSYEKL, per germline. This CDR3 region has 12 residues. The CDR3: CASSQDNEPQHF. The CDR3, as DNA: TGCGCCAGCAGCCAAGATAATGAGCCCCAGCATTTT.

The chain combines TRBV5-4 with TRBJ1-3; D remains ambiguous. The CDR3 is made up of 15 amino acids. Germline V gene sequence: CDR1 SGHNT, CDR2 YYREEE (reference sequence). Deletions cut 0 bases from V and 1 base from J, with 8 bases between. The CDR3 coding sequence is TGTGCCAGCAGCTTGGGTCCAGCATCTGGAAACACCATATATTTT. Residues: CASSLGPASGNTIYF.

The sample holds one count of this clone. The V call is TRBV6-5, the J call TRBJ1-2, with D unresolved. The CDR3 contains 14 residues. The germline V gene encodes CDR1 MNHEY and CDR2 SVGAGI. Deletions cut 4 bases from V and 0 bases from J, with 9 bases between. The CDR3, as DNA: TGTGCCAGCAGTTTGGACCCCACTAACTATGGCTACACCTTC. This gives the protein CASSLDPTNYGYTF.